This TCR beta chain was retrieved from a study of chemoradiotherapy in HPV16-positive cancers. Study details: Candidate HPV-specific clones and shared TCR motifs came from two HPV16-positive patients. Study-wide results and caveats: Candidate HPV-specific clones and E7-related TCR motifs grew in tumor during treatment.

Only a few counts were recorded for this clone. What it recognizes is unknown. The table came from immunoSEQ multiplex PCR; TCRdb's copy has only in-frame clones and leaves some out. The data contain tens of thousands of clones, about 89% of them singletons. The sequencing used blood, collected from a patient who underwent chemoradiotherapy. This TCR was sampled from a human donor with HPV-associated anogenital cancer.

CDR3 nucleotide sequence: TGTGCCAGCAGCCAGGGGACAGGGCCATATGGCTACACCTTC. Protein: CASSQGTGPYGYTF. The rearrangement joins TRBV14 to TRBJ1-2; 9 positions match TRBD1. V lost 3 bases to trimming and J lost 5 bases; unmatched junction nucleotides: 4. The CDR3 covers 14 residues. Per germline, CDR1 SGHDN and CDR2 FVKESK.